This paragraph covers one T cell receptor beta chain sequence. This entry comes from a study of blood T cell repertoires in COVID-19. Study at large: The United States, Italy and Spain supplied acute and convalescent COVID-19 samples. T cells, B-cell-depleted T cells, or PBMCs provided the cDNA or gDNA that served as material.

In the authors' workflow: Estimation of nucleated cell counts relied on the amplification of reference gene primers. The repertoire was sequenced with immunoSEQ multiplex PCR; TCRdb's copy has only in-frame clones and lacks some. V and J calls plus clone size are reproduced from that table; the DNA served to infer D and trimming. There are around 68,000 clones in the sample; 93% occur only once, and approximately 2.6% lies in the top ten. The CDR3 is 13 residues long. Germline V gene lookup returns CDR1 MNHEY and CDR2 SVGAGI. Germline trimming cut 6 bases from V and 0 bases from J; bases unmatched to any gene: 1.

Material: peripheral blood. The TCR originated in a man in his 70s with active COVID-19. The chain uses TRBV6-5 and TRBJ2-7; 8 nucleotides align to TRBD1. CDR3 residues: CASRTGVSYEQYF. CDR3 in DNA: TGTGCCAGCAGGACAGGGGTCTCCTACGAGCAGTACTTC.